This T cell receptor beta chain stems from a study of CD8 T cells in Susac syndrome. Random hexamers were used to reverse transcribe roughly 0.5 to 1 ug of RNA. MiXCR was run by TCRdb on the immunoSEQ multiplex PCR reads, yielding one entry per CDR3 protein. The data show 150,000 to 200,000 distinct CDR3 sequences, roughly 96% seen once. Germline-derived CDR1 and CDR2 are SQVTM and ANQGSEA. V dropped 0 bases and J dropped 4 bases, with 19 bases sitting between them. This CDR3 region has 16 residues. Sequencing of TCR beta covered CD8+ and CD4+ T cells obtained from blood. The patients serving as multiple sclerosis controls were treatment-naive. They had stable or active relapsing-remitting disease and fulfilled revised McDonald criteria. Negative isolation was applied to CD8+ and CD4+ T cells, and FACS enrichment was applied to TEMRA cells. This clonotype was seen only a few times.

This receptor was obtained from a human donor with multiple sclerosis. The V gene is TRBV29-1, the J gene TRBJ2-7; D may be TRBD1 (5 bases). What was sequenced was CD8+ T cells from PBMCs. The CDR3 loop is CSVEEPCETEGYEQYF. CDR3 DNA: TGCAGCGTTGAAGAACCCTGCGAGACAGAAGGTTACGAGCAGTACTTC.